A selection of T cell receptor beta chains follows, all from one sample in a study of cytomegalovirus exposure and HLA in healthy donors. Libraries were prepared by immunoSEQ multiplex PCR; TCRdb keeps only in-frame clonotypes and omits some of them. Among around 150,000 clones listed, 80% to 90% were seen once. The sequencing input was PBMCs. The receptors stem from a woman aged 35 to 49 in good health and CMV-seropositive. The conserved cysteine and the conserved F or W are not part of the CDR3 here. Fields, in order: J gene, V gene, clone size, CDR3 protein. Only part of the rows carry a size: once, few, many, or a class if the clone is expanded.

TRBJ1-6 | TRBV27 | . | ASSLRDRVMESLH
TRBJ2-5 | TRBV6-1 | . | ASSDRTVQETQY
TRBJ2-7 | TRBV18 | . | ASSPTGGAEQY
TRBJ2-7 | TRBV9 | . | ASSVAGTRDYEQY
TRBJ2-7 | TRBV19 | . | ASTRPTTSEFHEQY
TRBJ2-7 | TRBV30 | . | AWSRTSGGYEQY
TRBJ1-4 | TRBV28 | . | ASSSQGSEKLF
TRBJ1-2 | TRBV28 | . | ASSPDRGFGYT
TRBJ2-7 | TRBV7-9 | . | ASSGPGQFSYEQY
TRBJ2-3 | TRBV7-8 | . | ASSPGTGFQY
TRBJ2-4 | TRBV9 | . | ASSPFDSKNIQY
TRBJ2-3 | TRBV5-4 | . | ASSLYRGIADTQY
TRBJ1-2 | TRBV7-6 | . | ASSKGSTGGVGYGYT
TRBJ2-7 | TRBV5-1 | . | ASSLSGTGLDEQY
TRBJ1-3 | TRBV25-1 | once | ASQGQPFSGNTIY
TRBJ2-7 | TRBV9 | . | ASSAGGRWAYEQY
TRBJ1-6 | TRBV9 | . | ASSGGTGTVDSPLH
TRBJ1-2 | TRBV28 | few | ASSLSKSGTGGGYT
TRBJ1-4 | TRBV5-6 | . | ASTYAGAADPNEKLF
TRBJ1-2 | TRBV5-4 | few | ASRGEGSGSGYT
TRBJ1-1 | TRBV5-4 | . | ASSLGSRGGTEAF
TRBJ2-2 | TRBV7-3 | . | ASSLFRDSGELF
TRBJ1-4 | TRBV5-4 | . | ASSLGATNEKLF